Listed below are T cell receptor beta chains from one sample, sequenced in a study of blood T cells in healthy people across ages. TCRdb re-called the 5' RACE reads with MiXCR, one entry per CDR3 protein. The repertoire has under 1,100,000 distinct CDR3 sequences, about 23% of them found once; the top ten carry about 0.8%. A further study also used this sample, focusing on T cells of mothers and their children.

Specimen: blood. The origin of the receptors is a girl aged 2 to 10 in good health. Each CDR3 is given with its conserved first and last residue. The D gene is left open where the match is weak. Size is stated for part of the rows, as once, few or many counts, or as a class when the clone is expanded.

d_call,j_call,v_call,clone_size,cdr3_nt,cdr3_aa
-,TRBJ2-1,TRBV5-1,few,TGCGCCAGCAGCTTGGTGCCACAGGGCAATGAGCAGTTCTTC,CASSLVPQGNEQFF
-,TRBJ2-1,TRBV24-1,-,TGTGCCACCAGTGATTTGAGGCCGGGGGATTTCAATGAGCAGTTCTTC,CATSDLRPGDFNEQFF
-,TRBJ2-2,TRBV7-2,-,TGTGCCAGCAGCCATGGAGGAGGAACCACCGGGGAGCTGTTTTTT,CASSHGGGTTGELFF
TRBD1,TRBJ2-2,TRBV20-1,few,TGCAGTGCTAGGGGACAGGGGAACACCGGGGAGCTGTTTTTT,CSARGQGNTGELFF
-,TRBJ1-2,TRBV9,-,TGTGCCAGCAGCGTAGCGGGGTCATTCACCTACACCTTC,CASSVAGSFTYTF
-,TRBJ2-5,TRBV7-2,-,TGTGCCAGCAGCTCCCTAAAATTTAAGGAAGAGACCCAGTACTTC,CASSSLKFKEETQYF
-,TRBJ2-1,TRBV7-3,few,TGTGCCAGCAGCCATCTGGGGCTAGCCGATGAGCAGTTCTTC,CASSHLGLADEQFF
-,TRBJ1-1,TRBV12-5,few,TGTGCTAGTGGTTTTCAGGGGCCCATGAACACTGAAGCTTTCTTT,CASGFQGPMNTEAFF
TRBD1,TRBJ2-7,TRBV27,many,TGTGCCAGCAGTCTAGGACAGGGGTTCTACGAGCAGTACTTC,CASSLGQGFYEQYF
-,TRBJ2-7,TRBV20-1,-,TGCAGTGCTAGAGATACGGGATACGAAAGAGACGAGCAGTACTTC,CSARDTGYERDEQYF
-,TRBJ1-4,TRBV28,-,TGTGCCAGCAGTTCTACAGGGACCAACGAAAAACTGTTTTTT,CASSSTGTNEKLFF
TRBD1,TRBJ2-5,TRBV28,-,TGTGCCAGCAGTCCTGGGGACAGTAACCAAGAGACCCAGTACTTC,CASSPGDSNQETQYF
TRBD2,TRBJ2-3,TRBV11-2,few,TGTGCCAGCAGCCCAGGTCCGGGAGGGGTAGATTTAGATACGCAGTATTTT,CASSPGPGGVDLDTQYF
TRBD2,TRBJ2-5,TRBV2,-,TGTGCCAGCAGGACTAGCGGGGAGCTCCAGTACTTC,CASRTSGELQYF
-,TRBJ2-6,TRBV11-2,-,TGTGCCAGCAGCTTAGTGGGGAGCTCTGGGGCCAACGTCCTGACTTTC,CASSLVGSSGANVLTF
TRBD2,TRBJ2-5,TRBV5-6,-,TGTGCCAGCAGCTTGGGAGCGGGAGCAGTGGAGACCCAGTACTTC,CASSLGAGAVETQYF
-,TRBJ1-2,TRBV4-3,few,TGCGCCAGCAGCCAACTCGGAGAACAGGGTGGCTACACCTTC,CASSQLGEQGGYTF
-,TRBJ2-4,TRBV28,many,TGTGCCAGCAGTTCGTTGGCAGGGATCGATAACATTCAGTACTTC,CASSSLAGIDNIQYF
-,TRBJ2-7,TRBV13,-,TGTGCCAGCAGCCTTAACAGGCGTCCCTACGAGCAGTACTTC,CASSLNRRPYEQYF
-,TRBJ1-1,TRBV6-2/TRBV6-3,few,TGTGCCAGCAGTTACGTGGAGACGCTGGCTTTCTTT,CASSYVETLAFF
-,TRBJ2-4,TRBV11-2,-,TGTGCCAGCAGCTCGATGGACATTCAGTACTTC,CASSSMDIQYF
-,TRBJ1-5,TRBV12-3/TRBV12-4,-,TGTGCCAGCAGCCCGGAGGGGATGGAGCAGCCCCAGCATTTT,CASSPEGMEQPQHF
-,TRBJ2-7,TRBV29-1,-,TGCAGCGTTGAAGATCACCGAGGCCGCGAGCAGTACTTC,CSVEDHRGREQYF
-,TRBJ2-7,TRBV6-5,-,TGTGCCAGCAGTTACTCGATAGTTGGGGCTGAGCAGTACTTC,CASSYSIVGAEQYF
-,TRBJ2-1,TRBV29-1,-,TGCAGCGTTGAGCTGTACGATGAGCAGTTCTTC,CSVELYDEQFF
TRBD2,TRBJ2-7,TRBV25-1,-,TGTGCCAGCAGTGACTCTCTAGCGGGAGTCTACGAGCAGTACTTC,CASSDSLAGVYEQYF
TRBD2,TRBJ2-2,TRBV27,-,TGTGCCAGTGGGGGACTAGCGGGAGTCTACGGGGAGCTGTTTTTT,CASGGLAGVYGELFF
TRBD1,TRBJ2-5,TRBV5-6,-,TGTGCCAGCAGCTTGGCGGGACAGGGACCAACGGAGGGGACCCAGTACTTC,CASSLAGQGPTEGTQYF
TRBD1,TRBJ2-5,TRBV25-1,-,TGTGCCAGCGGAGACAGGGGGTATGGGGAGACCCAGTACTTC,CASGDRGYGETQYF
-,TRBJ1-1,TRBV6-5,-,TGTGCCAGCAGTTACTCCCTTAGCCGCCGCGGGAACACTGAAGCTTTCTTT,CASSYSLSRRGNTEAFF
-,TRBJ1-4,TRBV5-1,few,TGCGCCAGCAGCCCGGGAGGGGGGCTGTATGAAAAACTGTTTTTT,CASSPGGGLYEKLFF
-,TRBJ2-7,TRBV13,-,TGTGCCAGCAGCCACCCGGACCGCGTCTACGAGCAGTACTTC,CASSHPDRVYEQYF
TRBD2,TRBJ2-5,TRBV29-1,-,TGCAGCGTTGAAGATCTTCAAGCGGGAGTCCAAGAGACCCAGTACTTC,CSVEDLQAGVQETQYF
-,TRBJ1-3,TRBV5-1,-,TGCGCCAGCCAAAGAGACCAATTCTCTGGAAACACCATATATTTT,CASQRDQFSGNTIYF
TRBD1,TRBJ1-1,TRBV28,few,TGTGCCAGCACTCTTAGCAGGGGGGTAACTGAAGCTTTCTTT,CASTLSRGVTEAFF
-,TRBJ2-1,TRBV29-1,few,TGCAGCGTTGAAGATAACGGCGCATCCGGGTTCTTC,CSVEDNGASGFF
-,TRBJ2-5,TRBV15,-,TGTGCCACCGGGCGGGCGAATGGTTTGGAGACCCAGTACTTC,CATGRANGLETQYF
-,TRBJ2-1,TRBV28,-,TGTGCCAGCACGGCGGAAGAGGTCAATGAGCAGTTCTTC,CASTAEEVNEQFF
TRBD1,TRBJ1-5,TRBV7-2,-,TGTGCCAGCAGCTCTCAGGGGGCATTTGATAGCAATCAGCCCCAGCATTTT,CASSSQGAFDSNQPQHF
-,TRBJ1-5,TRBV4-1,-,TGCGCCAGCAGCCAAGTACCGGCAGGGGCGAATCAGCCCCAGCATTTT,CASSQVPAGANQPQHF